Detailed here is one T cell receptor (beta chain). This entry is derived from a study of blood T cell repertoires in COVID-19. The CDR3 loop spans 12 amino acids. Trimming cost V 6 bases and J 11 bases; bases outside gene matches: 4. As processed by the authors: Reference gene primer amplification yielded estimated nucleated cell counts. Sequenced by immunoSEQ multiplex PCR; TCRdb stores in-frame clones only, minus some. That table furnishes V, J and clone size, whereas the DNA furnished D and trimming. The sample has roughly 280,000 clones, more than 80% seen once; the top ten hold roughly 2.3%. In assigning cohorts, the study relied on participant-reported clinical history. Either two negative PCRs, clearance, or symptom resolution qualified Cohort 3 donors as recovered.

Sequenced input: PBMCs or T cells enriched from blood (not recorded which). This chain links TRBV12-3 or TRBV12-4 with TRBJ1-5, with 10 bases lining up with TRBD1. The receptor was derived from a woman under 30 who had recovered from COVID-19. As DNA, the CDR3 is TGTGCCAGCAGCCCGGACAGGGGGTCCCAGCATTTT. Amino acids: CASSPDRGSQHF.